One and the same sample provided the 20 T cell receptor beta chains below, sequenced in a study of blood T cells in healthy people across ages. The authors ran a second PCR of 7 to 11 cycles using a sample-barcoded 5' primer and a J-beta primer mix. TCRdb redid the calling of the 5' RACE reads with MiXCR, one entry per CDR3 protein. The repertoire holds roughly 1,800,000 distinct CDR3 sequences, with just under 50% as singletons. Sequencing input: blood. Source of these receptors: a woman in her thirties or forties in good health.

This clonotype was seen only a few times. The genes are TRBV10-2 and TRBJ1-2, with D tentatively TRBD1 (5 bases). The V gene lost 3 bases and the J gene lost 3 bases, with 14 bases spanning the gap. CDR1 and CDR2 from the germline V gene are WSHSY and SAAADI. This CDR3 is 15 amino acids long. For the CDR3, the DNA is TGCGCCAGCAGTGATGAGGGACGGACACACTATGGCTACACCTTC. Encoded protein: CASSDEGRTHYGYTF.

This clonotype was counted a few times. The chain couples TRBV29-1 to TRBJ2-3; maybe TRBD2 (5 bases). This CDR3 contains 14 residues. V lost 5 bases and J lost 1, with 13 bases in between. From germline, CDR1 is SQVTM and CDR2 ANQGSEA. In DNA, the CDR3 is TGCAGCGTTCTGAGGGAATTGCGCACAGATACGCAGTATTTT. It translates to CSVLRELRTDTQYF.

The CDR3 here is CSVPSLPGQGTYGYTF. CDR3 in DNA: TGCAGCGTACCCTCTCTGCCGGGACAGGGGACCTATGGCTACACCTTC. The chain couples TRBV29-1 to TRBJ1-2; the match to TRBD1 covers 10 bases. V trimming: 6 bases; J trimming: 4 bases; junction bases outside the gene matches: 14. The germline CDR1 and CDR2 sequences are SQVTM and ANQGSEA. CDR3 length equals 16 residues.

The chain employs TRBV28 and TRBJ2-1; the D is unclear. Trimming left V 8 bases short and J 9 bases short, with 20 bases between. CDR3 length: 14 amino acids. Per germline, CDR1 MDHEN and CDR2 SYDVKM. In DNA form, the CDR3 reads TGTGCCAGCCTAGGACGGGTCGCGATCAGTGAGCAGTTCTTC. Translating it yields CASLGRVAISEQFF.

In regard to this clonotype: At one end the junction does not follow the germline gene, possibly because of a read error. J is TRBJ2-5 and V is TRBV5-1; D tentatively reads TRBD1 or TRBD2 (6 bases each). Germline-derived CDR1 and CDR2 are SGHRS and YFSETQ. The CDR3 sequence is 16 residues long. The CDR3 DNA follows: TGCGCCAGCGGCTTGAGATCGGGGGCCTACCAAGAGACCCAGTACTTC. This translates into CASGLRSGAYQETQYF.

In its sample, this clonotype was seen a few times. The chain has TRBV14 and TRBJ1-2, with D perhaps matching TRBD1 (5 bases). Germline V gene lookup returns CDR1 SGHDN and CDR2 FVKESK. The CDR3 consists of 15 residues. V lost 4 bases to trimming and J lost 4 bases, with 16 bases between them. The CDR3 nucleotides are TGTGCCAGCAGCCCCCCGGGACCGCTAAGCTATGGCTACACCTTC. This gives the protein CASSPPGPLSYGYTF.

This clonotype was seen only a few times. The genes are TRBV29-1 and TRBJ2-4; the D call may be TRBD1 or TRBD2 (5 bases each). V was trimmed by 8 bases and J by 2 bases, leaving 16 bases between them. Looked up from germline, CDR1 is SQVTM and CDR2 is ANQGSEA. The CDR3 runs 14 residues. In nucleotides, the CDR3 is TGCAGCCCTTACCCGAAGGGACCCAAAAACATTCAGTACTTC. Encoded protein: CSPYPKGPKNIQYF.

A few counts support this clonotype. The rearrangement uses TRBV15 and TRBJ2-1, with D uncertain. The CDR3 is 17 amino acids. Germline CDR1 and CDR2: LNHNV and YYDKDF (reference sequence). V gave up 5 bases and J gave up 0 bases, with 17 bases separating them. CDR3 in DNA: TGTGCCACCAGCGCACCACCCACCGGAAGCTCCTACAATGAGCAGTTCTTC. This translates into CATSAPPTGSSYNEQFF. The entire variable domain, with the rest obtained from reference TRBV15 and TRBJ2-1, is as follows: DAMVIQNPRYQVTQFGKPVTLSCSQTLNHNVMYWYQQKSSQAPKLLFHYYDKDFNNEADTPDNFQSRRPNTSFCFLDIRSPGLGDTAMYLCATSAPPTGSSYNEQFFGPGTRLTVL.

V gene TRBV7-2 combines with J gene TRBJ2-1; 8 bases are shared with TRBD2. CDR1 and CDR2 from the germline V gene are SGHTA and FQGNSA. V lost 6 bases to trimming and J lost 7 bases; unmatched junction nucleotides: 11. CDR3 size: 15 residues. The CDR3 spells CASSLAGRGGNEQFF. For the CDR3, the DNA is TGTGCCAGCAGTTTGGCCGGGAGGGGAGGGAATGAGCAGTTCTTC.

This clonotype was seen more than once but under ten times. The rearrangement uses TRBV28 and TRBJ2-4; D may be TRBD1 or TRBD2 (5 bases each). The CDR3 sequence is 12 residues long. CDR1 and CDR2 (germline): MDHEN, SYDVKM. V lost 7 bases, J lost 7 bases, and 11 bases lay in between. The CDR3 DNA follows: TGTGCCAGCAATGAGGGGCGGAACATTCAGTACTTC. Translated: CASNEGRNIQYF.

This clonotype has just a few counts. In DNA form, the CDR3 reads TGTGCCAGCTCACCACCGAACGGTCCCTACGAGCAGTACTTC. Translation: CASSPPNGPYEQYF. The V gene is TRBV18, the J gene TRBJ2-7; no reliable D call. Germline V gives CDR1 KGHSH, CDR2 LQKENI. Trimming took off 0 bases at V and 2 bases at J, with 8 bases between the two ends. The CDR3 totals 14 residues.

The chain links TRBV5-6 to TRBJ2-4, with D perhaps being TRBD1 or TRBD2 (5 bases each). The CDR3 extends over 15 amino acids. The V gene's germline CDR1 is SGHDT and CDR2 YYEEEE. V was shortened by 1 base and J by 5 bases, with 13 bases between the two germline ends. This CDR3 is CASSLYGAYENIQYF. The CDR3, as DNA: TGTGCCAGCAGCTTGTACGGGGCCTACGAAAACATTCAGTACTTC.

CDR3 in DNA: TGTGCCACCGGAATTATAGCGGGGGGAGAGACCCAGTACTTC. It specifies CATGIIAGGETQYF. This chain connects TRBV6-2 or TRBV6-3 to TRBJ2-5; 10 nucleotides match TRBD2. Trimming took 10 bases from V and 4 from J; bases not matched to a gene: 9. Germline loops: CDR1 MNHEY, CDR2 SVGEGT. The CDR3 has 14 amino acids.

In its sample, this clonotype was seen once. This CDR3 is CASSSGDREAEQYF. CDR3 coding DNA: TGCGCCAGCAGCTCGGGGGACAGGGAGGCCGAGCAGTACTTC. The chain carries TRBV5-1 and TRBJ2-7; 9 bases are a match to TRBD1. V lost 3 bases and J lost 6; bases outside the gene matches: 7. This CDR3 has 14 residues. CDR1 is SGHRS and CDR2 is YFSETQ in the germline V gene.

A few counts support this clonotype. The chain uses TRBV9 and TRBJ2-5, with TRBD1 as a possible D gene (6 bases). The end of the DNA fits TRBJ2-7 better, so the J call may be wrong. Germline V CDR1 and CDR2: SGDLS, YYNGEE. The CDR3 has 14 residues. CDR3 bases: TGTGCCAGCAGCAAATCCAAGGGGGTAAGCGAGCAGTACTTC. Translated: CASSKSKGVSEQYF.

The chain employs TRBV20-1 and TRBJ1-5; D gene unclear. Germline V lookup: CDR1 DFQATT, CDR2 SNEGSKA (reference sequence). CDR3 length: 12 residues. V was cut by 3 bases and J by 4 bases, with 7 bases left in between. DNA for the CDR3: TGCAGTGCTAGTAGGCAAAATCAGCCCCAGCATTTT. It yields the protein CSASRQNQPQHF.

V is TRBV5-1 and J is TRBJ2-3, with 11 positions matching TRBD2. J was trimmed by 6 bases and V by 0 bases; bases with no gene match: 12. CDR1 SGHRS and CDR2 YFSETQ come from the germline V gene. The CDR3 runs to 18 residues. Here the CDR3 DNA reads TGCGCCAGCAGCTTGGGTATAGGGACTAGCGGCGTCGTCGATACGCAGTATTTT. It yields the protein CASSLGIGTSGVVDTQYF. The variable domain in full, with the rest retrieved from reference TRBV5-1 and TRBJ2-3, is KAGVTQTPRYLIKTRGQQVTLSCSPISGHRSVSWYQQTPGQGLQFLFEYFSETQRNKGNFPGRFSGRQFSNSRSEMNVSTLELGDSALYLCASSLGIGTSGVVDTQYFGPGTRLTVL.

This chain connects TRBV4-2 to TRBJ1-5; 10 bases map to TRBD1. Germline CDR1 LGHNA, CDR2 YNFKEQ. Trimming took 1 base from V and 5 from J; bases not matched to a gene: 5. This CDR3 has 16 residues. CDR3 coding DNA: TGTGCCAGCAGCCAAGTGGGACAGGGGTTCGATCAGCCCCAGCATTTT. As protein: CASSQVGQGFDQPQHF.

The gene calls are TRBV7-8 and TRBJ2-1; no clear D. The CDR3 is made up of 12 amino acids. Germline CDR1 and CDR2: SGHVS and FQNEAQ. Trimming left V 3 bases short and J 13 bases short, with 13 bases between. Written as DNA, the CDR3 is TGTGCCAGCAGCTTGTACGCGAAGGAACAGTTCTTC. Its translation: CASSLYAKEQFF.

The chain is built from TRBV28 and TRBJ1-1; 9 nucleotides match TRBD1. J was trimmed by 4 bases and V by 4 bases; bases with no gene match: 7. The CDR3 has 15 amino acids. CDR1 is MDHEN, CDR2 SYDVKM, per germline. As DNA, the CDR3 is TGTGCCAGCAGTTCCCCGGGACAGGGAAGCACTGAAGCTTTCTTT. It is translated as CASSSPGQGSTEAFF.